This T cell receptor beta chain was identified in a study of T cell responses to AZD1222 COVID-19 vaccine. Broader study findings: Two AZD1222 administrations were followed by greater Spike-specific TCR breadth and depth. None of the repertoires were sampled until the peak T cell response had passed. Donor demographics were predominantly white British with a female majority; clonal diversity may be underestimated.

Pooling of second doses given at about 4 or about 12 weeks was done. CDR3 length: 15 residues. After removal of 5 bases from V and 2 bases from J, the junction contained 5 bases not matched to a gene. The germline V gene has CDR1 KGHDR and CDR2 SFDVKD. Only in-frame clones appear in the TCRdb table, and some are missing; sequencing was by immunoSEQ multiplex PCR. The sample shows roughly 33,000 clones, 75% to 85% of them seen only once. Notes on this clone: Its antigen is unknown.

This material consisted of peripheral blood, taken 28 days after the second AZD1222 dose. The rearrangement joins TRBV24-1 to TRBJ2-1; 7 nucleotides match TRBD1. The TCR comes from an adult who received the AZD1222 COVID-19 vaccine. CDR3 in DNA: TGTGCCACCAGTGTGACAGGGCTGACCTACAATGAGCAGTTCTTC. Its translation is CATSVTGLTYNEQFF.